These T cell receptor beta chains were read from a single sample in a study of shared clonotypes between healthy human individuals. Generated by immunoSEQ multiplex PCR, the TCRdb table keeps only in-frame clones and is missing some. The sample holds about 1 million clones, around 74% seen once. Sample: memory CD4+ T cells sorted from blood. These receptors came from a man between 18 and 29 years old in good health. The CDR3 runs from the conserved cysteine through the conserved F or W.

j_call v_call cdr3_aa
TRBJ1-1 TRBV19 CASSTQGRGTEAFF
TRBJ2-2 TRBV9 CASSVGGLAGHGELFF
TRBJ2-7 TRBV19 CASSHIQGEFREQYF
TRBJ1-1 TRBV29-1 CSGAQGKNTEAFF
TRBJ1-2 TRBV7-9 CASSLLSQGAHNYGYTF
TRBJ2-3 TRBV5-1 CASSLEVWDTQYF
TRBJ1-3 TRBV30 CARAITSGNTIYF
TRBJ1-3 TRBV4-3 CASSQEVPSGNTIYF
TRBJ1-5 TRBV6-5 CASRRGGNQPQHF
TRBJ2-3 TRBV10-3 CAITPDTRTDTQYF
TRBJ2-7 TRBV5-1 CASSLEGQFSSYEQYF
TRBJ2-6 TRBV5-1 CASSLAPRTGANVLTF
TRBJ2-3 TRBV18 CASSPRTSGRADTQYF
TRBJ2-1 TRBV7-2 CASRNWDEQFF
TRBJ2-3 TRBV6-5 CASRLTDRTDTQYF
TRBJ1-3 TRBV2 CASSQGWDTIYF
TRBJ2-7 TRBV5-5 CASRRTSGGYEQYF
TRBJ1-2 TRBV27 CASSLTFDSKLYGYTF
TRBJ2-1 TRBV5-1 CASSGTAGNNEQFF
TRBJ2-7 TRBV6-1 CASRPGQSYEQYF
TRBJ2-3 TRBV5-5 CASSRGYSRFEADTQYF
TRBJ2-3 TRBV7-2 CASSLRGGDYTQYF
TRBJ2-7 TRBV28 CAGGSISEQYF
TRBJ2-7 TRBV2 CASRDSLLWEQYF
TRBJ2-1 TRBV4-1 CASSQTVTEGYNEQFF
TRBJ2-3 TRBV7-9 CASSPRGSGRGTDTQYF
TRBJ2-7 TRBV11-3 CASSLGSSGTSYF
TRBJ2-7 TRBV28 CASSLRGQRTYEQYF
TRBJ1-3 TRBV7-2 CASSLAVVGAGNTIYF
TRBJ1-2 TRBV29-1 CSVVGGSSGYTF
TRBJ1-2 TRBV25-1 CASSDLAQVHGYTF
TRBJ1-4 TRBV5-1 CASSQGQGSTNEKLFF
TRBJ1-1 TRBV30 CAWSGPGRTNTEAFF
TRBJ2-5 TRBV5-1 CASSLGASGPQETQYF
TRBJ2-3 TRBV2 CASSPTRDTQYF
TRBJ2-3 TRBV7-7 CASSPGTSSTDTQYF
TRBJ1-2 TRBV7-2 CASSHRTEANYGYTF
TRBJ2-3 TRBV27 CASSLDTTEGTDTQYF
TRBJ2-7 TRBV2 CASSGRVAGYEQYF
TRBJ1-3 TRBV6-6 CASSYGTPNSGNTIYF
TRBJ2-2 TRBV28 CASSSGTSGTYTGELFF
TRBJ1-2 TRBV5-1 CASSLEGARGYTF
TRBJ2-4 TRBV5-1 CASRITASAKNIQYF
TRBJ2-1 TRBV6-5 CASSRGGSRNEQFF
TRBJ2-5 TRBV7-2 CASSLRGRDRGTETQYF
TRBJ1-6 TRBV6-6 CASKGKDNSPLHF
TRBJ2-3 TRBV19 CASSIRLADTDTQYF
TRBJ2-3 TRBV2 CASSEAGEGSLGTDTQYF
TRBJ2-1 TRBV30 CAWSVPVRRGNREQFF
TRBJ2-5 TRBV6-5 CASRPAGGETQYF
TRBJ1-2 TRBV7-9 CASSLGQNNYGYTF
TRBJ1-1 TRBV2 CASSEGGISVEAFF
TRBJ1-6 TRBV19 CASSPGGYNSPLHF
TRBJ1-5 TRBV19 CASSSGTGNQPQHF
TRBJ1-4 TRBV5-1 CASSAQGRANEKLFF